This T cell receptor beta chain was obtained from a study of CD4 T cells in relation to SARS-CoV-2 and coronaviruses. Study-level background: The HLA restriction of the shared crossreactive spike epitopes was mapped. Findings of the study overall: Crossreactive clones expanded significantly less to SARS-CoV-2 than monoreactive clones.

Cryopreserved PBMCs were CD4-enriched, then split into naive and memory cells. A remark on this clone: What it binds is unknown.

Deletions cut 2 bases from V and 4 bases from J, with 6 bases between. From germline, CDR1 is MNHEY and CDR2 SMNVEV (reference sequence). The CDR3 totals 13 residues. Naive and memory CD4+ T cell DNA was deep-sequenced without culture. Assay used: immunoSEQ multiplex PCR; TCRdb lists only in-frame clones, some missing. The table records approximately 38,000 clones, around 87% of them present only once. The chain has TRBV27 and TRBJ1-5; tentatively, D is TRBD1 (5 bases). The TCR was taken from an adult with COVID-19. Input material: memory CD4+ T cells from PBMCs. DNA for the CDR3: TGTGCCAGCAGTTTACAGGGAAATCAGCCCCAGCATTTT. It is translated as CASSLQGNQPQHF.